Listed below are T cell receptor beta chains from one sample, sequenced in a study of blood T cell repertoires in COVID-19. Sequencing was performed with immunoSEQ multiplex PCR; in TCRdb, only in-frame clones are kept and a portion is missing. The sample lists about 68,000 clones, 75% to 85% occurring once. Sequenced input: peripheral blood. Every receptor here comes from a man aged 50-59 years with acute or convalescent COVID-19. The CDR3 runs from the conserved cysteine through the conserved F or W. Fields, in order: D gene, V gene, J gene, clone size, CDR3 protein, CDR3 DNA. The D gene is left open where the match is weak. Some rows mark clone size as missing; the rest say once, few, many or name a class of expanded clone.

D gene: -; V gene: TRBV30; J gene: TRBJ2-1; clone size: -; CDR3 protein: CAWRDSGAHSYNEQFF; CDR3 DNA: TGTGCCTGGAGGGACAGCGGGGCTCACTCCTACAATGAGCAGTTCTTC
D gene: -; V gene: TRBV3-1/TRBV3-2; J gene: TRBJ2-6; clone size: -; CDR3 protein: CASSHGNSGANVLTF; CDR3 DNA: TGTGCCAGCAGCCATGGCAACTCTGGGGCCAACGTCCTGACTTTC
D gene: -; V gene: TRBV5-6; J gene: TRBJ1-6; clone size: -; CDR3 protein: CASSLDQDNSPLHF; CDR3 DNA: TGTGCCAGCAGCTTGGATCAGGATAATTCACCCCTCCACTTT
D gene: -; V gene: TRBV5-1; J gene: TRBJ2-7; clone size: once; CDR3 protein: CASSSETGPNEQYF; CDR3 DNA: TGCGCCAGCAGCTCAGAAACAGGGCCCAACGAGCAGTACTTC
D gene: -; V gene: TRBV27; J gene: TRBJ1-1; clone size: -; CDR3 protein: CASSLCDKPNTEAFF; CDR3 DNA: TGTGCCAGCAGTTTATGTGACAAGCCGAACACTGAAGCTTTCTTT
D gene: -; V gene: TRBV18; J gene: TRBJ2-7; clone size: -; CDR3 protein: CASSPGQALYEQYF; CDR3 DNA: TGTGCCAGCTCACCGGGCCAGGCCCTCTACGAGCAGTACTTC
D gene: -; V gene: TRBV28; J gene: TRBJ1-1; clone size: -; CDR3 protein: CASEAGLMNTEAFF; CDR3 DNA: TGTGCCAGCGAGGCAGGGCTCATGAACACTGAAGCTTTCTTT
D gene: TRBD2; V gene: TRBV2; J gene: TRBJ2-7; clone size: -; CDR3 protein: CASSEWRLAGPTYEQYF; CDR3 DNA: TGTGCCAGCAGTGAGTGGAGGCTAGCGGGTCCTACCTACGAGCAGTACTTC
D gene: -; V gene: TRBV6-1; J gene: TRBJ2-3; clone size: -; CDR3 protein: CASSDISRGGDTQYF; CDR3 DNA: TGTGCCAGCAGTGATATTAGCCGGGGTGGAGATACGCAGTATTTT
D gene: -; V gene: TRBV27; J gene: TRBJ2-3; clone size: -; CDR3 protein: CASSLSRGDTQYF; CDR3 DNA: TGTGCCAGCAGTTTATCGAGAGGGGATACGCAGTATTTT
D gene: -; V gene: TRBV5-1; J gene: TRBJ2-7; clone size: -; CDR3 protein: CASSSQVSSYEQYF; CDR3 DNA: TGCGCCAGCTCCTCGCAGGTAAGCTCCTACGAGCAGTACTTC
D gene: TRBD2; V gene: TRBV3-1/TRBV3-2; J gene: TRBJ2-2; clone size: -; CDR3 protein: CASSPGLAEDTGELFF; CDR3 DNA: TGTGCCAGCAGCCCCGGACTAGCGGAGGACACCGGGGAGCTGTTTTTT
D gene: -; V gene: TRBV7-2; J gene: TRBJ2-3; clone size: -; CDR3 protein: CASSPPVGTDTQYF; CDR3 DNA: TGTGCCAGCAGCCCCCCAGTGGGCACAGATACGCAGTATTTT
D gene: -; V gene: TRBV19; J gene: TRBJ2-2; clone size: -; CDR3 protein: CASTPGTGELFF; CDR3 DNA: TGTGCCAGTACCCCCGGCACCGGGGAGCTGTTTTTT
D gene: -; V gene: TRBV7-9; J gene: TRBJ2-3; clone size: -; CDR3 protein: CASSHPMGGSTDTQYF; CDR3 DNA: TGTGCCAGCAGCCACCCTATGGGGGGAAGCACAGATACGCAGTATTTT
D gene: TRBD2; V gene: TRBV28; J gene: TRBJ2-3; clone size: -; CDR3 protein: CASSFTSGGSSDTQYF; CDR3 DNA: TGTGCCAGCAGTTTCACGAGCGGGGGGAGCTCAGATACGCAGTATTTT
D gene: TRBD2; V gene: TRBV3-1/TRBV3-2; J gene: TRBJ2-7; clone size: -; CDR3 protein: CASSQDTSGAEQYF; CDR3 DNA: TGTGCCAGCAGCCAAGATACTAGCGGGGCCGAGCAGTACTTC
D gene: -; V gene: TRBV23-1; J gene: TRBJ2-7; clone size: -; CDR3 protein: CASSPYGGLCYEQYF; CDR3 DNA: TGCGCCAGCAGTCCTTATGGGGGGTTGTGCTACGAGCAGTACTTC
D gene: -; V gene: TRBV19; J gene: TRBJ2-1; clone size: -; CDR3 protein: CASTQKRGPRSNEQFF; CDR3 DNA: TGTGCCAGTACCCAAAAAAGAGGCCCCCGGTCCAATGAGCAGTTCTTC
D gene: -; V gene: TRBV30; J gene: TRBJ2-2; clone size: -; CDR3 protein: CAWSVQTANTGELFF; CDR3 DNA: TGTGCCTGGAGTGTACAGACAGCGAACACCGGGGAGCTGTTTTTT
D gene: -; V gene: TRBV7-9; J gene: TRBJ2-6; clone size: -; CDR3 protein: CASSAYWGAGANVLTF; CDR3 DNA: TGTGCCAGCAGCGCCTACTGGGGCGCTGGGGCCAACGTCCTGACTTTC
D gene: TRBD1; V gene: TRBV6-6; J gene: TRBJ2-1; clone size: -; CDR3 protein: CASSPGTGSIYEQFF; CDR3 DNA: TGTGCCAGCAGCCCCGGGACAGGGTCGATCTATGAGCAGTTCTTC
D gene: -; V gene: TRBV7-9; J gene: TRBJ2-7; clone size: -; CDR3 protein: CASSPREYEQYF; CDR3 DNA: TGTGCCAGCAGCCCCCGTGAGTACGAGCAGTACTTC
D gene: TRBD2; V gene: TRBV9; J gene: TRBJ2-1; clone size: -; CDR3 protein: CASSVVAGGGNEQFF; CDR3 DNA: TGTGCCAGCAGCGTAGTAGCGGGGGGAGGGAATGAGCAGTTCTTC
D gene: TRBD2; V gene: TRBV7-9; J gene: TRBJ2-1; clone size: -; CDR3 protein: CASSPPYVGGLDEQFF; CDR3 DNA: TGTGCCAGCAGCCCACCATACGTGGGGGGGTTGGATGAGCAGTTCTTC
D gene: TRBD1; V gene: TRBV5-1; J gene: TRBJ2-3; clone size: -; CDR3 protein: CASSLGQGAGWDTQYF; CDR3 DNA: TGCGCCAGCAGCTTGGGACAGGGGGCTGGGTGGGATACGCAGTATTTT
D gene: -; V gene: TRBV23-1; J gene: TRBJ2-1; clone size: -; CDR3 protein: CASSQSGQNYSYNEQFF; CDR3 DNA: TGCGCCAGCAGTCAATCGGGGCAGAACTACTCCTACAATGAGCAGTTCTTC
D gene: TRBD2; V gene: TRBV6-5; J gene: TRBJ2-1; clone size: -; CDR3 protein: CASSSSWTSGGLEQFF; CDR3 DNA: TGTGCCAGCAGTTCTTCTTGGACTAGCGGGGGGCTTGAGCAGTTCTTC
D gene: -; V gene: TRBV29-1; J gene: TRBJ2-3; clone size: -; CDR3 protein: CSVRSGTDTQYF; CDR3 DNA: TGCAGCGTTCGGTCAGGGACAGATACGCAGTATTTT
D gene: -; V gene: TRBV11-3; J gene: TRBJ2-5; clone size: -; CDR3 protein: CASSVGASQETQYF; CDR3 DNA: TGTGCCAGCAGCGTAGGTGCTAGCCAAGAGACCCAGTACTTC
D gene: -; V gene: TRBV10-3; J gene: TRBJ1-5; clone size: once; CDR3 protein: CAIREQGNQPQHF; CDR3 DNA: TGTGCCATCAGGGAACAGGGAAATCAGCCCCAGCATTTT
D gene: -; V gene: TRBV12-3/TRBV12-4; J gene: TRBJ1-6; clone size: -; CDR3 protein: CASRERDNSPLHF; CDR3 DNA: TGTGCCAGCAGGGAGCGAGATAATTCACCCCTCCACTTT
D gene: TRBD1; V gene: TRBV30; J gene: TRBJ1-2; clone size: -; CDR3 protein: CAWSVDRGQGGYTF; CDR3 DNA: TGTGCCTGGAGTGTGGACAGGGGGCAGGGTGGCTACACCTTC
D gene: TRBD1; V gene: TRBV30; J gene: TRBJ2-5; clone size: -; CDR3 protein: CAATGGDGETQYF; CDR3 DNA: TGTGCCGCGACAGGGGGCGATGGAGAGACCCAGTACTTC
D gene: -; V gene: TRBV24-1; J gene: TRBJ1-6; clone size: -; CDR3 protein: CATSDLYGSSYNSPLHF; CDR3 DNA: TGTGCCACCAGTGATTTGTACGGGAGCTCCTATAATTCACCCCTCCACTTT
D gene: -; V gene: TRBV28; J gene: TRBJ1-2; clone size: -; CDR3 protein: CASSLTGFYGYTF; CDR3 DNA: TGTGCCAGCAGTTTAACAGGGTTCTATGGCTACACCTTC
D gene: -; V gene: TRBV5-4; J gene: TRBJ1-1; clone size: -; CDR3 protein: CASSPRGGPSNTEAFF; CDR3 DNA: TGTGCCAGCAGCCCCCGGGGGGGGCCATCTAACACTGAAGCTTTCTTT